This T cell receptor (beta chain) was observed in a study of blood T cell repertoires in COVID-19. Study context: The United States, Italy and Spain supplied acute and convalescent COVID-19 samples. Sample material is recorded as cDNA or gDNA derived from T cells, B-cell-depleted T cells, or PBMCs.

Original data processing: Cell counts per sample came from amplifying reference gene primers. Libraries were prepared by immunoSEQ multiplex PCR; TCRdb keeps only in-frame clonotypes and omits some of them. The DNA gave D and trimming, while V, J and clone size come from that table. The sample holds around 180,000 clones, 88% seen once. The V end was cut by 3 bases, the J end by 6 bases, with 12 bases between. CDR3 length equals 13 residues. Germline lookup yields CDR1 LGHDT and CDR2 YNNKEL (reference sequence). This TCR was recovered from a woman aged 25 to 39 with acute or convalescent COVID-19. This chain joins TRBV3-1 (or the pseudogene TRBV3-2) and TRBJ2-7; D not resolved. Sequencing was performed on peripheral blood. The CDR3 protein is CASSHRDLGEQYF. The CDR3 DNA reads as TGTGCCAGCAGCCATAGAGACTTGGGCGAGCAGTACTTC.